What follows is one T cell receptor beta chain and its context. Authors' data handling: Reference gene primer amplification yielded estimated nucleated cell counts. Clones were read by immunoSEQ multiplex PCR, and TCRdb kept only the in-frame ones, dropping some. V, J and clone size derive from that table, while D and trimming were established from the DNA sequence. The data hold around 300,000 clones, with more than 70% observed a single time. The data were taken from a study of blood T cell repertoires in COVID-19. Study context: Samples of COVID-19 (acute and convalescent) were obtained from the United States, Italy and Spain. PBMCs, B-cell-depleted T cells, or T cells provided the cDNA or gDNA that made up the material.

The CDR3 is 14 residues long. Trimming cost V 4 bases and J 1 base, with 11 bases left between them. Germline CDR1 reads SGHTS; CDR2 reads YDEGEE. Patients of the Seattle cohort, enrolled during active infection, were followed longitudinally. The chain has TRBV5-8 and TRBJ2-5, with D perhaps TRBD1 (5 bases). The sequence was obtained from a young woman with COVID-19, enrolled during active disease. Material for sequencing was peripheral blood. In DNA, the CDR3 is TGTGCCAGCAGCCCCCAGGGTATCCAAGAGACCCAGTACTTC. As protein: CASSPQGIQETQYF.